The 29 T cell receptor beta chains reported below all come from one sample, sequenced in a study of T cell responses to AZD1222 COVID-19 vaccine. The data were produced by immunoSEQ multiplex PCR, yet TCRdb's version contains in-frame clones alone and is incomplete. This table has 90,000 to 150,000 clones, about 90% appearing once. Material: peripheral blood, obtained on day 0 of AZD1222 vaccination. These receptors all come from an adult in good health.

This chain connects TRBV5-5 to TRBJ2-7; no firm D call. Trimming removed 3 bases from V and 3 bases from J, with 10 bases in between. The germline gives CDR1 SGHKS, CDR2 YYEKEE (reference sequence). The CDR3 is made up of 13 amino acids. CDR3 nucleotides: TGTGCCAGCAGCTCTCCTTGGATCTACGAGCAGTACTTC. This encodes CASSSPWIYEQYF.

This CDR3 reads CASSEGYGELFF. For the CDR3, the DNA is TGCGCCAGCAGCGAGGGTTACGGGGAGCTGTTTTTT. The chain employs TRBV5-1 and TRBJ2-2, with a tentative D call TRBD2 (5 bases). CDR1 and CDR2 (germline): SGHRS, YFSETQ. The germline V and J ends were trimmed by 4 bases and 7 bases, with 8 bases remaining between them. The CDR3 is 12 residues long.

CDR3 in DNA: TGCGCCAGCAGCTTGGCGGGACAGAGCAATCAGCCCCAGCATTTT. As protein: CASSLAGQSNQPQHF. This chain joins TRBV5-1 and TRBJ1-5; TRBD1 matches 7 bases. V dropped 0 bases and J dropped 1; count of bases not matched to a gene: 1. The germline V gene has CDR1 SGHRS and CDR2 YFSETQ. This CDR3 spans 15 amino acids.

The chain is built from TRBV6-5 and TRBJ2-2; TRBD1 matches 9 bases. CDR1 is MNHEY, CDR2 SVGAGI, per germline. V shed 11 bases, J shed 3 bases, and the junction held 10 bases outside the gene matches. This CDR3 is 15 amino acids long. CDR3: CAGRPTGGYTGELFF. CDR3 DNA: TGTGCCGGCCGTCCGACAGGGGGGTACACCGGGGAGCTGTTTTTT.

Remarks on this clone: This sample also contains other DNA sequences that code for the same CDR3. The chain carries TRBV6-1 and TRBJ1-2; D unresolved. CDR3 length equals 14 residues. The germline V gene has CDR1 MNHNS and CDR2 SASEGT. V dropped 1 base and J dropped 2 bases, with 8 bases sitting between them. CDR3 coding DNA: TGTGCCAGCAGTGAAGTCGGCAGAAACTATGGCTACACCTTC. Translated: CASSEVGRNYGYTF.

This chain uses TRBV7-2 with TRBJ1-4, with D unclear. CDR1 and CDR2 from the germline V gene are SGHTA and FQGNSA. V was pared by 5 bases and J by 3 bases, with 7 bases between. The CDR3 runs 13 residues. The CDR3 protein is CASSTEANEKLFF. CDR3 nucleotide sequence: TGTGCCAGCAGCACGGAAGCTAATGAAAAACTGTTTTTT.

This clone was observed a few times. This rearrangement joins TRBV6-2 or TRBV6-3 to TRBJ2-2; TRBD2 is a possible D gene (7 bases). CDR1 is MNHEY, CDR2 SVGEGT, per germline. This CDR3 is built from 18 residues. Trimming took off 2 bases at V and 11 bases at J, with 27 bases between the two ends. The CDR3 nucleotides are TGTGCCAGCAGTTACGGGGGGGCTAGCGGACGAACCCCGATTGAGCTGTTTTTT. It yields the protein CASSYGGASGRTPIELFF.

The V and J genes are TRBV18 and TRBJ2-7; D uncertain. The CDR3 sequence is 14 residues long. The V and J ends lost 3 bases and 0 bases respectively, with 9 bases between them. Looked up from germline, CDR1 is KGHSH and CDR2 is LQKENI. DNA of the CDR3: TGTGCCAGCTCACCGGGAAGTGTCTCCTACGAGCAGTACTTC. It yields the protein CASSPGSVSYEQYF.

This clone was picked up one time. The chain carries TRBV6-5 and TRBJ2-3; a possible D gene is TRBD2 (6 bases). This CDR3 comprises 13 residues. Germline V gene sequence: CDR1 MNHEY, CDR2 SVGAGI. Deletions cut 6 bases from V and 4 bases from J, with 11 bases between. This CDR3 is CASREGWSDTQYF. The CDR3 nucleotides read TGTGCCAGCAGGGAGGGTTGGTCAGATACGCAGTATTTT.

The chain has TRBV18 and TRBJ2-5; D unresolved. This CDR3 region has 11 residues. CDR1 and CDR2 from the germline V gene are KGHSH and LQKENI. V dropped 4 bases and J dropped 1 base, with 1 base sitting between them. The CDR3 DNA is TGTGCCAGCTCACTCCAAGAGACCCAGTACTTC. This gives the protein CASSLQETQYF. The full variable domain, its missing parts supplied by reference TRBV18 and TRBJ2-5, is NAGVMQNPRHLVRRRGQEARLRCSPMKGHSHVYWYRQLPEEGLKFMVYLQKENIIDESGMPKERFSAEFPKEGPSILRIQQVVRGDSAAYFCASSLQETQYFGPGTRLLVL.

The V call is TRBV19, the J call TRBJ1-2, with unresolved D. The CDR3 has 11 amino acids. With 5 bases removed from V and 11 bases from J, the gap between germline ends came to 12 bases. From germline, CDR1 is LNHDA and CDR2 SQIVND (reference sequence). CDR3: CASSAGRLYTF. For the CDR3, the DNA is TGTGCCAGTAGTGCCGGACGACTATACACCTTC. Variable domain in full (rest from reference TRBV19 and TRBJ1-2): DGGITQSPKYLFRKEGQNVTLSCEQNLNHDAMYWYRQDPGQGLRLIYYSQIVNDFQKGDIAEGYSVSREKKESFPLTVTSAQKNPTAFYLCASSAGRLYTFGSGTRLTVV.

The chain links TRBV30 to TRBJ2-5; TRBD1 or TRBD2 may be the D gene (7 bases each). The V gene lost 4 bases and the J gene lost 5 bases, with 17 bases spanning the gap. This CDR3 is built from 14 residues. CDR1 GTSNPN and CDR2 SVGIG come from the germline V gene (reference sequence). The CDR3 here is CAWTQGEGRETQYF. In nucleotides, the CDR3 is TGTGCCTGGACCCAGGGGGAGGGTAGGGAGACCCAGTACTTC.

Within the sample, this clone is hyperexpanded. J is TRBJ1-1 and V is TRBV5-1; tentative D call: TRBD1 (5 bases). Looked up from germline, CDR1 is SGHRS and CDR2 is YFSETQ. V was clipped by 4 bases and J by 2 bases, with 15 bases between them. The CDR3 consists of 15 residues. The CDR3 bases are TGCGCCAGCAGCCTAGGGACCTACACAAACACTGAAGCTTTCTTT. Its protein product is CASSLGTYTNTEAFF.

The rearrangement uses TRBV5-1 and TRBJ1-2; D gene ambiguous. V shed 0 bases and J shed 1 base, with 13 bases lying between them. Germline CDR1 is SGHRS and CDR2 is YFSETQ. The CDR3 has 16 amino acids. CDR3 amino acids: CASSLATTSINYGYTF. CDR3 in DNA: TGCGCCAGCAGCTTGGCTACAACTAGTATTAACTATGGCTACACCTTC.

The genes are TRBV9 and TRBJ2-7, with a tentative D call TRBD1 (6 bases). Germline loops: CDR1 SGDLS, CDR2 YYNGEE. This CDR3 region has 13 residues. V lost 1 base to trimming and J lost 1 base, with 6 bases between them. CDR3 region: CASSVQGSYEQYF. CDR3 nucleotides: TGTGCCAGCAGCGTACAGGGGTCCTACGAGCAGTACTTC.

The chain recombines TRBV3-1 (or the pseudogene TRBV3-2) with TRBJ2-2, with D uncertain. Trimming removed 3 bases at V and 6 bases at J, with 8 bases between. This CDR3 contains 13 residues. Per the germline V gene, CDR1 is LGHDT and CDR2 is YNNKEL (reference sequence). The chain's CDR3 is CASSHLSPGELFF. DNA for the CDR3: TGTGCCAGCAGCCACCTGAGCCCCGGGGAGCTGTTTTTT.

V and J are TRBV27 and TRBJ2-7, with 7 bases matching TRBD1. The V segment lost 5 bases and the J segment 3 bases; nucleotides outside the gene matches: 16. CDR1 and CDR2 from the germline V gene are MNHEY and SMNVEV (reference sequence). CDR3 length equals 17 residues. CDR3 bases: TGTGCCAGCAGTGAAACACGCCGGGGACAGACAGTCTACGAGCAGTACTTC. Encoded protein: CASSETRRGQTVYEQYF.

The chain joins TRBV5-4 to TRBJ1-1, with D perhaps matching TRBD1 (5 bases). The CDR3 has 15 residues. Per germline, CDR1 SGHNT and CDR2 YYREEE (reference sequence). V was pared by 6 bases and J by 1 base, with 16 bases between. CDR3 coding DNA: TGTGCCAGCATGGGTCGGGGACGGTGGAACACTGAAGCTTTCTTT. Translated, it gives CASMGRGRWNTEAFF.

The count of this clone is one. This chain links TRBV27 with TRBJ1-1; TRBD1 agrees at 7 bases. The germline CDR1 and CDR2 sequences are MNHEY and SMNVEV (reference sequence). The junction had 14 bases not matched to a gene; V was cut back by 6 bases and J by 7 bases. The CDR3 covers 15 residues. The CDR3 region has the DNA TGTGCCAGCAGGGAGAGGACAGGCGGGGTTAATGAAGCTTTCTTT. This translates into CASRERTGGVNEAFF.

The V and J genes are TRBV5-1 and TRBJ2-5; 9 bases align to TRBD2. With 0 bases clipped from V and 5 bases from J, the junction kept 14 bases outside the gene matches. This CDR3 spans 18 amino acids. Germline V gene lookup returns CDR1 SGHRS and CDR2 YFSETQ. The CDR3 nucleotides read TGCGCCAGCAGCTTGGCTCCCTCCAGCGGGAGGCGAAGGGAGACCCAGTACTTC. Amino acids: CASSLAPSSGRRRETQYF.

The chain has TRBV5-1 and TRBJ2-1, with 11 nucleotides matching TRBD2. The CDR3 is 16 amino acids. V lost 2 bases and J lost 0; bases outside the gene matches: 1. Germline CDR1 SGHRS, CDR2 YFSETQ. The CDR3 sequence: CASSFTSGSSYNEQFF. DNA for the CDR3: TGCGCCAGCAGCTTTACTAGCGGGAGCTCCTACAATGAGCAGTTCTTC. The entire variable domain, with the rest obtained from reference TRBV5-1 and TRBJ2-1, is as follows: KAGVTQTPRYLIKTRGQQVTLSCSPISGHRSVSWYQQTPGQGLQFLFEYFSETQRNKGNFPGRFSGRQFSNSRSEMNVSTLELGDSALYLCASSFTSGSSYNEQFFGPGTRLTVL.

This clone was seen more than once but under ten times. V gene TRBV29-1 combines with J gene TRBJ2-3, with D possibly TRBD2 on 7 matching bases. V dropped 3 bases and J dropped 6 bases, with 16 bases sitting between them. CDR3 length: 14 amino acids. Looked up from germline, CDR1 is SQVTM and CDR2 is ANQGSEA. CDR3 in amino acids: CSVEGGAGMDTQYF. The CDR3 region has the DNA TGCAGCGTTGAGGGGGGGGCAGGAATGGATACGCAGTATTTT.

The V call is TRBV5-3, the J call TRBJ1-1; D is possibly TRBD1 (6 bases). Being an ORF, TRBV5-3 has a function that is uncertain. Trimming took off 5 bases at V and 0 bases at J, with 17 bases between the two ends. The CDR3 spans 16 residues. CDR3 sequence (DNA): TGTGCCAGAAGGCGACAGGCCCCCTCGATGAACACTGAAGCTTTCTTT. Translation gives CARRRQAPSMNTEAFF.

CDR3 region: CASSYGAFSDTEAFF. Written as DNA, the CDR3 is TGTGCCAGCAGCTACGGGGCGTTTTCGGACACTGAAGCTTTCTTT. The chain recombines TRBV5-4 with TRBJ1-1; D is perhaps TRBD1 (5 bases). This CDR3 region has 15 residues. The germline CDR1 and CDR2 sequences are SGHNT and YYREEE (reference sequence). The ends were cut back, 3 bases at V and 3 bases at J, with 15 bases in the middle.

The gene calls are TRBV5-4 and TRBJ2-1; a possible D gene is TRBD1 (6 bases). Between the trimmed V and J ends, which lost 4 bases and 0 bases, there was a span of 14 bases. Looked up from germline, CDR1 is SGHNT and CDR2 is YYREEE (reference sequence). The CDR3 consists of 16 residues. In DNA form, the CDR3 reads TGTGCCAGCAGCAGGGGGACCCCCCACTCCTACAATGAGCAGTTCTTC. This encodes CASSRGTPHSYNEQFF. Full variable domain (rest looked up from reference TRBV5-4 and TRBJ2-1): ETGVTQSPTHLIKTRGQQVTLRCSSQSGHNTVSWYQQALGQGPQFIFQYYREEENGRGNFPPRFSGLQFPNYSSELNVNALELDDSALYLCASSRGTPHSYNEQFFGPGTRLTVL.

The V and J genes are TRBV5-1 and TRBJ1-1; TRBD1 might be the D (5 bases). CDR1 and CDR2 from the germline V gene are SGHRS and YFSETQ. The CDR3 covers 13 residues. Trimming cost V 4 bases and J 5 bases, with 12 bases left between them. Written as DNA, the CDR3 is TGCGCCAGCAGCGGGCAGGGTTTGACTGAAGCTTTCTTT. Its translation is CASSGQGLTEAFF.

This rearrangement joins TRBV12-3 or TRBV12-4 to TRBJ2-2, with D possibly TRBD1 on 5 matching bases. The V end lost 8 bases, the J end lost 6 bases, and 13 bases lay between the germline ends. This CDR3 is 13 amino acids long. The CDR3 nucleotides are TGTGCCAGCGGGGCTATTAGGGCCGGGGAGCTGTTTTTT. Its translation: CASGAIRAGELFF.

The rearrangement links TRBV5-1 to TRBJ2-6, with D uncertain. Germline V gene data show CDR1 as SGHRS and CDR2 as YFSETQ. Between the trimmed V and J ends, which lost 6 bases and 0 bases, there was a span of 10 bases. The CDR3 runs to 15 residues. CDR3 residues: CASTPQISGANVLTF. The CDR3 DNA reads as TGCGCCAGCACCCCTCAGATCTCTGGGGCCAACGTCCTGACTTTC.

This chain links TRBV15 with TRBJ1-2; a weak D match, TRBD1 (5 bases). The germline V gene encodes CDR1 LNHNV and CDR2 YYDKDF (reference sequence). V lost 4 bases to trimming and J lost 4 bases, with 19 bases between them. This CDR3 has 16 amino acids. The CDR3 coding sequence is TGTGCCACCAGCAAGGGGAGACAGTACCTCTTCTATGGCTACACCTTC. It specifies CATSKGRQYLFYGYTF.